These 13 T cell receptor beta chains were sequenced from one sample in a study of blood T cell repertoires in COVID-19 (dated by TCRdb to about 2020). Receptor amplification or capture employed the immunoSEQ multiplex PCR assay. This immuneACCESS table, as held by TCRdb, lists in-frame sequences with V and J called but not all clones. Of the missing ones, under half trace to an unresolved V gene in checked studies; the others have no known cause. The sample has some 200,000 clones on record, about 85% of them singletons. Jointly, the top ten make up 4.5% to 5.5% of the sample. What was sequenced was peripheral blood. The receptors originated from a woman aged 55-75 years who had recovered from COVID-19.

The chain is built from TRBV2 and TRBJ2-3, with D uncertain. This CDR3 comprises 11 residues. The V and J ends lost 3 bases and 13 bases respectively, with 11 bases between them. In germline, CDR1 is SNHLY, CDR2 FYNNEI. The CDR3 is CASSDSNSEYF. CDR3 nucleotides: TGTGCCAGCAGTGATTCCAATTCAGAGTATTTT.

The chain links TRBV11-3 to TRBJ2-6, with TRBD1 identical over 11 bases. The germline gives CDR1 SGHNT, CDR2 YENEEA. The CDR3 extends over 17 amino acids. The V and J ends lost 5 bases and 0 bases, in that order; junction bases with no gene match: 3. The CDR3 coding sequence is TGTGCCAGCAGCCCGGGACAGGGGGACTCTGGGGCCAACGTCCTGACTTTC. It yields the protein CASSPGQGDSGANVLTF.

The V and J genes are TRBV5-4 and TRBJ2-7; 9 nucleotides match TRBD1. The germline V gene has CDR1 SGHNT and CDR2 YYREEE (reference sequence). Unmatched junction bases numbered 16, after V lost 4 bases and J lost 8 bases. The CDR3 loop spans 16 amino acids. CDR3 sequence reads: CASSVFSGTGFEQQYF. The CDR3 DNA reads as TGTGCCAGCAGCGTATTTTCCGGGACAGGGTTCGAACAGCAGTACTTC.

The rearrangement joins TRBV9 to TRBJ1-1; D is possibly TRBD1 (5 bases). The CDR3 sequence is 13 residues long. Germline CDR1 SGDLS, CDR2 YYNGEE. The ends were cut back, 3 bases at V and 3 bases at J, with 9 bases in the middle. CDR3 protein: CASSGPGYTEAFF. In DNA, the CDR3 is TGTGCCAGCAGCGGACCAGGGTACACTGAAGCTTTCTTT.

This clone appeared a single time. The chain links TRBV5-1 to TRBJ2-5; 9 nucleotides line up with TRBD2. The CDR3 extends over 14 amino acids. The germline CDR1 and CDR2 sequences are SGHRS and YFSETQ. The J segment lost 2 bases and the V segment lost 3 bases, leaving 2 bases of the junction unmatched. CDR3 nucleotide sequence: TGCGCCAGCAGCTCTAGCGGGGCTCAAGAGACCCAGTACTTC. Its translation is CASSSSGAQETQYF.

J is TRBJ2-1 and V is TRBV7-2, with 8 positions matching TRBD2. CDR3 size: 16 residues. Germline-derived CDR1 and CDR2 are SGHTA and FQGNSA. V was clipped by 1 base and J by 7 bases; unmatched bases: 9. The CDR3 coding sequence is TGTGCCAGCAGCTTAGTCGGGACTAGGGCGGCGAATGAGCAGTTCTTC. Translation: CASSLVGTRAANEQFF. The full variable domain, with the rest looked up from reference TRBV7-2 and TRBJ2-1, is GAGVSQSPSNKVTEKGKDVELRCDPISGHTALYWYRQSLGQGLEFLIYFQGNSAPDKSGLPSDRFSAERTGGSVSTLTIQRTQQEDSAVYLCASSLVGTRAANEQFFGPGTRLTVL.

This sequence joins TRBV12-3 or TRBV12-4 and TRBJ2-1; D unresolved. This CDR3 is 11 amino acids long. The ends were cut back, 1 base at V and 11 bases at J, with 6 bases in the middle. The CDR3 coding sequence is TGTGCCAGCAGTTTAGTGACAAAGCAGTTCTTC. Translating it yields CASSLVTKQFF.

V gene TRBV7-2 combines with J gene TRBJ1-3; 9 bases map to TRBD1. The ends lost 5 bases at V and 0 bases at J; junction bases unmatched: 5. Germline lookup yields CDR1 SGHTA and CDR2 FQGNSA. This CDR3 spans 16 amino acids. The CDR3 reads CASSQDRGVSGNTIYF. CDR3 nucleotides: TGTGCCAGCAGCCAGGACAGGGGAGTCTCTGGAAACACCATATATTTT.

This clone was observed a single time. The CDR3 nucleotides are TGTGCCAGCAGACAGGGACACCGCTCCTACACTGAAGCTTTCTTT. It translates to CASRQGHRSYTEAFF. The J gene is TRBJ1-1, the V gene TRBV2; a possible D gene is TRBD1 (6 bases). V lost 6 bases, J lost 3 bases, and 17 bases lay in between. There are 15 residues in the CDR3. Germline values: CDR1 SNHLY, CDR2 FYNNEI.

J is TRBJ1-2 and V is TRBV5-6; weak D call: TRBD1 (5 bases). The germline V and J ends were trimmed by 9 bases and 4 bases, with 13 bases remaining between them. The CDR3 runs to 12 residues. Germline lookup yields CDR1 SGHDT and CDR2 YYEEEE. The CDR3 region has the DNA TGTGCCACTGGGGCCCTTACCTATGGCTACACCTTC. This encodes CATGALTYGYTF.

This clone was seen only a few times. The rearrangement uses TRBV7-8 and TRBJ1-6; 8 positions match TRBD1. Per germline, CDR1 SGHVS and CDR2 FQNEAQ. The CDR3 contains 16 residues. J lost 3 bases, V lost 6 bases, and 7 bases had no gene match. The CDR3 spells CASSRTGLGYNSPLHF. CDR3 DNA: TGTGCCAGCAGTCGGACAGGGTTGGGCTATAATTCACCCCTCCACTTT.

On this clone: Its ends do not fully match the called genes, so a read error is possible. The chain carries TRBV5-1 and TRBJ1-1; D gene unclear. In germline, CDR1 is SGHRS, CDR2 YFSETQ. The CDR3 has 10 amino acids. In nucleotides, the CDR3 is TGCGCCAGCAGCTTCAACGGGTTCCTATTT. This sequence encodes CASSFNGFLF.

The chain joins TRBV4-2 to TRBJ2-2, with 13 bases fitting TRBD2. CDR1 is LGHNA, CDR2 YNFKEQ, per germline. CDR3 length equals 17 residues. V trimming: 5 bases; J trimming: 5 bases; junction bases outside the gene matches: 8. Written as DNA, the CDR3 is TGTGCCAGCAGCTCACGACTAGCGGGGGGACTAACCGGGGAGCTGTTTTTT. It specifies CASSSRLAGGLTGELFF.